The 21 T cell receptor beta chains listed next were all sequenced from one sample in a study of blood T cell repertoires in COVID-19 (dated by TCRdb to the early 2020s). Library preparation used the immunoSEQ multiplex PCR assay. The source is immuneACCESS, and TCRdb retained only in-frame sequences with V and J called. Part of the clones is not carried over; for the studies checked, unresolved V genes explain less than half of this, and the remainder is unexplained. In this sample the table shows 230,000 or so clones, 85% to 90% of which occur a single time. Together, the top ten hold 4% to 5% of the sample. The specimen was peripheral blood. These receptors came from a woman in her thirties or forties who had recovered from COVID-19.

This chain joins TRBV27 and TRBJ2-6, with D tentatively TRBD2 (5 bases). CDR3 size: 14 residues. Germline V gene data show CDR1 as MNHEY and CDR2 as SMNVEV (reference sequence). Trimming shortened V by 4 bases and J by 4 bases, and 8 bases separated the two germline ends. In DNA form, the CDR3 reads TGTGCCAGCAGTTACTCGGGGGGGGCCAACGTCCTGACTTTC. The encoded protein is CASSYSGGANVLTF.

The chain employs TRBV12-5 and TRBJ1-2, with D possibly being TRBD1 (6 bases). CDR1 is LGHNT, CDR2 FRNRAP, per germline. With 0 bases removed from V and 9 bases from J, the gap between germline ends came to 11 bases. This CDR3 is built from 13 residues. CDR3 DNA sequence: TGTGCTAGTGGTTTGGTACGGGGGGGCAGCTACACCTTC. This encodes CASGLVRGGSYTF.

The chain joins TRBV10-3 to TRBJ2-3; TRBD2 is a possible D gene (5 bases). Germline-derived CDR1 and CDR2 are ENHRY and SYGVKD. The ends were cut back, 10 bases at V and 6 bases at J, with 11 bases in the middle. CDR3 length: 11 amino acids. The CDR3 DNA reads TGTGCCACCGGAGGCGGGGATACGCAGTATTTT. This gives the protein CATGGGDTQYF.

CDR3 bases: TGTGCCAGCAGCCAAAGTGGCAGGCGCAATCAGCCCCAGCATTTT. It translates to CASSQSGRRNQPQHF. The chain employs TRBV9 and TRBJ1-5, with D uncertain. Looked up from germline, CDR1 is SGDLS and CDR2 is YYNGEE. This CDR3 is built from 15 residues. V lost 4 bases to trimming and J lost 2 bases, with 13 bases between them.

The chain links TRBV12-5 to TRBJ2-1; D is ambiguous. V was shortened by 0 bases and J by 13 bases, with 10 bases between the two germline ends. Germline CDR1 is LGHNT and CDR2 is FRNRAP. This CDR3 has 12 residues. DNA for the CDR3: TGTGCTAGTGGTTTGGTACCGCGCCTCCAGTTCTTC. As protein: CASGLVPRLQFF.

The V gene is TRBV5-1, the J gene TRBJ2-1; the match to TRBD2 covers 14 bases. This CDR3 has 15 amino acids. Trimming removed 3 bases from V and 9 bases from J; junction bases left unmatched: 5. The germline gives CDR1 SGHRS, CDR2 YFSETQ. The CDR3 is CASSWGLAGAREQFF. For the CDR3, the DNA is TGCGCCAGCAGCTGGGGACTAGCGGGAGCTCGTGAGCAGTTCTTC.

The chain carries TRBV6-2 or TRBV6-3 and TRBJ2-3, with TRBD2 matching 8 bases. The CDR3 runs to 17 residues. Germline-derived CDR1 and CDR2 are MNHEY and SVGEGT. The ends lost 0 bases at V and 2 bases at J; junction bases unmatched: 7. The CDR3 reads CASSYSPAGAPTDTQYF. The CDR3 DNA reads TGTGCCAGCAGTTACTCTCCAGCGGGAGCCCCCACAGATACGCAGTATTTT.

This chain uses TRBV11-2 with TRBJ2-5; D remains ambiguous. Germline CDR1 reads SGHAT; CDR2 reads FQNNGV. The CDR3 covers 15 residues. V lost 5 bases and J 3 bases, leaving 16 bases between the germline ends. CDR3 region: CASSPSGRPEETQYF. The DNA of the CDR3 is TGTGCCAGCAGCCCTTCAGGTCGGCCAGAAGAGACCCAGTACTTC.

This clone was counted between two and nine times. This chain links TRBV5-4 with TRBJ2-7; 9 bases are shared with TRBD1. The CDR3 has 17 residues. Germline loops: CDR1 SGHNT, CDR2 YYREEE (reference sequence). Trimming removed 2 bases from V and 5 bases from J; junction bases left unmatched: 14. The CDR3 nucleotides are TGTGCCAGCAGCTTCGGCACGCCGGGACAGGGTAGACACGAGCAGTACTTC. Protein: CASSFGTPGQGRHEQYF.

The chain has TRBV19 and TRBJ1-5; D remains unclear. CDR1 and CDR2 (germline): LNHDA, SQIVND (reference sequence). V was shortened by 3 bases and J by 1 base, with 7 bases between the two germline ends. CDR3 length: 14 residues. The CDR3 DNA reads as TGTGCCAGTAGTATCTGGCAGAGCAATCAGCCCCAGCATTTT. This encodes CASSIWQSNQPQHF. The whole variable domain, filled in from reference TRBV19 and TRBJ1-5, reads DGGITQSPKYLFRKEGQNVTLSCEQNLNHDAMYWYRQDPGQGLRLIYYSQIVNDFQKGDIAEGYSVSREKKESFPLTVTSAQKNPTAFYLCASSIWQSNQPQHFGDGTRLSIL.

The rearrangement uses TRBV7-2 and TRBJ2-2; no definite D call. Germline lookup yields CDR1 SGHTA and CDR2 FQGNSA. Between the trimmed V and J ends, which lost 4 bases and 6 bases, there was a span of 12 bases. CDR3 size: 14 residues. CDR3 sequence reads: CASSSRFLAGELFF. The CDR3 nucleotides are TGTGCCAGCAGCTCTAGGTTTTTGGCCGGGGAGCTGTTTTTT.

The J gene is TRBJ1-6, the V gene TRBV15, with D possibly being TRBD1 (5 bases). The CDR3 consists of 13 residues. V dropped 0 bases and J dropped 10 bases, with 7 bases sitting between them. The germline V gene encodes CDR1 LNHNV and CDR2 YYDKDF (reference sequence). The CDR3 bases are TGTGCCACCAGCAGAGATGGGGCCTCACCCCTCCACTTT. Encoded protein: CATSRDGASPLHF.

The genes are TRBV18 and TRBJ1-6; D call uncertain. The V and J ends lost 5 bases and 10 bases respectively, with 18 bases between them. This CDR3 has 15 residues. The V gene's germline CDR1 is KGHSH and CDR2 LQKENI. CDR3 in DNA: TGTGCCAGCTCAAACTGGGCCGAGAATGGATCACCCCTCCACTTT. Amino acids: CASSNWAENGSPLHF. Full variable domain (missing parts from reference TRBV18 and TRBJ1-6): NAGVMQNPRHLVRRRGQEARLRCSPMKGHSHVYWYRQLPEEGLKFMVYLQKENIIDESGMPKERFSAEFPKEGPSILRIQQVVRGDSAAYFCASSNWAENGSPLHFGNGTRLTVT.

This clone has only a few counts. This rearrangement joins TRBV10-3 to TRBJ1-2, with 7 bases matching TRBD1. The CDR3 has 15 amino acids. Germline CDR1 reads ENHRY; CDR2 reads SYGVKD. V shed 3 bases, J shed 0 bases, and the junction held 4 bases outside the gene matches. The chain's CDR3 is CAISDRDRANYGYTF. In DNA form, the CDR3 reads TGTGCCATCAGTGACCGGGACAGAGCTAACTATGGCTACACCTTC.

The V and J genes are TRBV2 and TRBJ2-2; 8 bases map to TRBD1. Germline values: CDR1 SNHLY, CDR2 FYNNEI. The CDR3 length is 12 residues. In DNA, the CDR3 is TGTGTTAGGACAGGGACCACCGGGGAGCTGTTTTTT. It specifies CVRTGTTGELFF. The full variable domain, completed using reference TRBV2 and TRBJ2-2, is EPEVTQTPSHQVTQMGQEVILRCVPISNHLYFYWYRQILGQKVEFLVSFYNNEISEKSEIFDDQFSVERPDGSNFTLKIRSTKLEDSAMYFCVRTGTTGELFFGEGSRLTVL.

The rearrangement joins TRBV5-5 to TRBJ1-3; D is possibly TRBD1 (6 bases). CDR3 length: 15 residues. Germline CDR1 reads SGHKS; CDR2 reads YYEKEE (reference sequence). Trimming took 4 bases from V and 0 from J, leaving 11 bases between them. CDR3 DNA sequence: TGTGCCAGCAGCCAACAGGGTTTCTCTGGAAACACCATATATTTT. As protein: CASSQQGFSGNTIYF.

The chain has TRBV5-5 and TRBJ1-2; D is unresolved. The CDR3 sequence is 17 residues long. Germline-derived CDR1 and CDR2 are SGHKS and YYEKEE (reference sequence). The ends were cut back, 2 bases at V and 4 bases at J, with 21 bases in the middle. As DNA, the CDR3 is TGTGCCAGCAGCTTTACGGGAGGGAGCCACCTTGTCTATGGCTACACCTTC. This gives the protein CASSFTGGSHLVYGYTF. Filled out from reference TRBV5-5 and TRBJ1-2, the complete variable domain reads DAGVTQSPTHLIKTRGQQVTLRCSPISGHKSVSWYQQVLGQGPQFIFQYYEKEERGRGNFPDRFSARQFPNYSSELNVNALLLGDSALYLCASSFTGGSHLVYGYTFGSGTRLTVV.

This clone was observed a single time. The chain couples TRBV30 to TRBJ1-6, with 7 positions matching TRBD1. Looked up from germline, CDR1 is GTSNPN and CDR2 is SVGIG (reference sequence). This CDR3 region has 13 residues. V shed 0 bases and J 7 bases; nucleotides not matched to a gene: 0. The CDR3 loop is CAWSVQGNSPLHF. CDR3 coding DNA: TGTGCCTGGAGTGTACAGGGGAATTCACCCCTCCACTTT.

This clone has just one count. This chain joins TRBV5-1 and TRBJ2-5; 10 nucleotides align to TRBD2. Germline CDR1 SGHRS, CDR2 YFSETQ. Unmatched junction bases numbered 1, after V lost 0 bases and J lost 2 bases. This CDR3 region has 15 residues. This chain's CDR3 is CASSLALAGQETQYF. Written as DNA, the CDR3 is TGCGCCAGCAGCTTGGCACTAGCGGGACAAGAGACCCAGTACTTC.

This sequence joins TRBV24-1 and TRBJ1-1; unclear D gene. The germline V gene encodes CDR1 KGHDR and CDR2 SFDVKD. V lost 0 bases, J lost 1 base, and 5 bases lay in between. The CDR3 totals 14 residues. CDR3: CATSDLGRNTEAFF. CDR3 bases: TGTGCCACCAGTGATTTGGGCAGGAACACTGAAGCTTTCTTT.

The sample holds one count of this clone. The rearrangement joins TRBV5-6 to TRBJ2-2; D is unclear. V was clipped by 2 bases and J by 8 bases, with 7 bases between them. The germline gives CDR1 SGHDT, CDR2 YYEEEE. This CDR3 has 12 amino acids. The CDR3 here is CASSFWAGELFF. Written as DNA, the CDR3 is TGTGCCAGCAGCTTTTGGGCTGGGGAGCTGTTTTTT.